This T cell receptor beta chain was retrieved from a study of shared T cell receptors in the human thymus. This clone was seen a few times. The CDR3 runs to 12 residues. Per germline, CDR1 SQVTM and CDR2 ANQGSEA. The ends were cut back, 3 bases at V and 5 bases at J, with 10 bases in the middle. Clones were sequenced by immunoSEQ multiplex PCR, and TCRdb holds only the in-frame ones, with some missing. The sample has about 730,000 clones; approximately 85% are singletons. The sample also formed part of further work on human thymus T cells. This second study notes: The thymus was resected at corrective cardiac surgery. Related research described strongly overlapping thymic repertoires in unrelated people.

The source is a girl under two years old with a congenital heart defect. Sequencing was done on a sample of thymocytes. This chain uses TRBV29-1 with TRBJ1-2; D is ambiguous. CDR3 DNA: TGCAGCGTTGATGATCCGGGGTATGGCTACACCTTC. Protein sequence: CSVDDPGYGYTF.